One and the same sample provided the 9 T cell receptor beta chains below, sequenced in a study of response to subunit inactivated influenza vaccine. TCRdb analysed the RT-PCR reads with MiXCR anew, one entry per CDR3 protein. Seen here are around 470,000 distinct CDR3 sequences, approximately 7.8% observed once, and the top ten hold over 10%. This specimen consisted of PBMCs from blood, obtained 23 months after vaccination. The receptors stem from a man between 50 and 70 years old who received an inactivated influenza vaccine.

With respect to this clonotype: A read error may be the cause here, since a much bigger clone is one base away. This chain connects TRBV29-1 to TRBJ1-1; 7 nucleotides align to TRBD1. The length of the CDR3 is 13 residues. Germline lookup yields CDR1 SQVTM and CDR2 ANQGSEA. The chain's CDR3 is CSTKTGMNSEAFF. The CDR3 DNA follows: TGCAGCACCAAGACAGGGATGAACTCTGAAGCTTTCTTT.

This clonotype was seen many times. The chain combines TRBV20-1 with TRBJ2-3; D remains ambiguous. Trimming left V 4 bases short and J 1 base short, with 15 bases between. CDR3 size: 15 residues. Germline CDR1 is DFQATT and CDR2 is SNEGSKA (reference sequence). The CDR3 DNA reads as TGCAGTGCTACGACACGAAGCGACCGCACAGATACGCAGTATTTT. Amino acids: CSATTRSDRTDTQYF.

This clonotype occurred many times. The chain employs TRBV4-3 and TRBJ1-2; D not resolved. The V gene's germline CDR1 is LGHNA and CDR2 YSLEER. V lost 0 bases, J lost 6 bases, and 20 bases lay in between. The CDR3 is 17 amino acids. This CDR3 reads CASSQDHGGRRFNGYTF. The CDR3, as DNA: TGCGCCAGCAGCCAAGACCACGGAGGTCGAAGGTTCAATGGCTACACCTTC.

In its sample, this clonotype was seen a few times. V gene TRBV20-1 combines with J gene TRBJ2-7; D may be TRBD2 (6 bases). The CDR3 is 10 residues long. Germline V gene lookup returns CDR1 DFQATT and CDR2 SNEGSKA (reference sequence). V was cut by 6 bases and J by 6 bases, with 9 bases left in between. The CDR3 loop reads CSAGGIEQYF. In nucleotides, the CDR3 is TGCAGTGCGGGAGGAATCGAGCAGTACTTC.

Many counts were recorded for this clonotype. V is TRBV12-3 or TRBV12-4 and J is TRBJ2-7; TRBD1 is a possible D gene (6 bases). The CDR3 is 14 residues long. V dropped 5 bases and J dropped 2 bases, with 13 bases sitting between them. The CDR3: CASSAQDSTYEQYF. CDR3 in DNA: TGTGCCAGCAGTGCTCAGGACAGTACCTACGAGCAGTACTTC.

This clonotype was found a few times. V usage is TRBV10-3 and J usage is TRBJ2-2; a possible D gene is TRBD1 (6 bases). The CDR3 totals 13 residues. Per the germline V gene, CDR1 is ENHRY and CDR2 is SYGVKD. The ends were cut back, 8 bases at V and 4 bases at J, with 11 bases in the middle. The DNA of the CDR3 is TGTGCCATCTCTGCAGGGGTCACCGGGGAGCTGTTTTTT. Translated, it gives CAISAGVTGELFF.

This clonotype was seen a handful of times. The chain carries TRBV7-2 and TRBJ2-3; 7 bases are a match to TRBD2. Germline V CDR1 and CDR2: SGHTA, FQGNSA. The V segment lost 1 base and the J segment 4 bases; nucleotides outside the gene matches: 8. The CDR3 totals 16 residues. CDR3 sequence: CASSLVAGVRADTQYF. CDR3 coding DNA: TGTGCCAGCAGCTTAGTCGCGGGAGTGCGCGCAGATACGCAGTATTTT.

This clonotype showed up just a few times. The DNA for the CDR3 is TGCAGTGCTAGAGAAGGGACTAGCGGCGTTGGAGCGCAGTATTTT. Protein sequence: CSAREGTSGVGAQYF. The J gene is TRBJ2-3, the V gene TRBV20-1; 11 bases agree with TRBD2. The CDR3 covers 15 residues. CDR1 and CDR2 from the germline V gene are DFQATT and SNEGSKA (reference sequence). With 0 bases clipped from V and 10 bases from J, the junction kept 9 bases outside the gene matches.

This clonotype was observed at least ten times. This chain connects TRBV28 to TRBJ2-3; 9 bases match TRBD2. Germline V CDR1 and CDR2: MDHEN, SYDVKM. The CDR3 length is 14 residues. Germline trimming cut 5 bases from V and 4 bases from J; bases unmatched to any gene: 4. CDR3 sequence: CASSRAGGADTQYF. CDR3 nucleotide sequence: TGTGCCAGCAGTCGAGCGGGAGGCGCAGATACGCAGTATTTT.